These T cell receptor beta chains were read from a single sample in a study of control samples from healthy donors and cancer patients. Only in-frame clones appear in the TCRdb table, and some are missing; sequencing was by immunoSEQ multiplex PCR. The sample records some 130,000 clones, about 93% being singletons. The sample was PBMCs. The origin of the receptors is a man over 45 with head and neck cancer. CDR3s include the opening cysteine and the closing phenylalanine or tryptophan. Each record gives: V gene, J gene, CDR3 protein.

v_gene: TRBV19
j_gene: TRBJ2-1
CDR3aa: CASSGRLGYNEQFF

v_gene: TRBV4-3
j_gene: TRBJ1-1
CDR3aa: CASSRKLGAGTEAFF

v_gene: TRBV6-5
j_gene: TRBJ2-7
CDR3aa: CASRKPGQGTYEQYF

v_gene: TRBV12-3/TRBV12-4
j_gene: TRBJ2-3
CDR3aa: CATSGPSTDTQYF

v_gene: TRBV12-3/TRBV12-4
j_gene: TRBJ1-2
CDR3aa: CASSDRGLGYTF

v_gene: TRBV2
j_gene: TRBJ1-1
CDR3aa: CASSRQGITEAFF

v_gene: TRBV7-9
j_gene: TRBJ1-1
CDR3aa: CASSLEPARGTEAFF

v_gene: TRBV12-3/TRBV12-4
j_gene: TRBJ2-1
CDR3aa: CASSFRTPNEQFF

v_gene: TRBV11-3
j_gene: TRBJ1-6
CDR3aa: CASSQDPKSPLHF

v_gene: TRBV3-1/TRBV3-2
j_gene: TRBJ2-3
CDR3aa: CASSPYGADTQYF

v_gene: TRBV19
j_gene: TRBJ1-1
CDR3aa: CATSSRDYEAFF

v_gene: TRBV12-3/TRBV12-4
j_gene: TRBJ2-1
CDR3aa: CASSLNEQFF

v_gene: TRBV12-3/TRBV12-4
j_gene: TRBJ1-1
CDR3aa: CASSLRGTEAFF

v_gene: TRBV6-2/TRBV6-3
j_gene: TRBJ1-5
CDR3aa: CASSDSNQPQHF

v_gene: TRBV4-2
j_gene: TRBJ1-2
CDR3aa: CASSQDMGAQGYYGYGYTF

v_gene: TRBV6-5
j_gene: TRBJ1-3
CDR3aa: CASSQRGAPGNTIYF

v_gene: TRBV6-5
j_gene: TRBJ1-5
CDR3aa: CASIWTGDSNQPQHF

v_gene: TRBV12-3/TRBV12-4
j_gene: TRBJ2-3
CDR3aa: CASSPRGTDTQYF

v_gene: TRBV18
j_gene: TRBJ1-2
CDR3aa: CASSRTGADGYTF

v_gene: TRBV19
j_gene: TRBJ1-2
CDR3aa: CASIRTGGLNYGYTF

v_gene: TRBV7-3
j_gene: TRBJ1-2
CDR3aa: CASSLEPRTYGYTF

v_gene: TRBV6-5
j_gene: TRBJ1-4
CDR3aa: CASSYSTVGNGKLFF